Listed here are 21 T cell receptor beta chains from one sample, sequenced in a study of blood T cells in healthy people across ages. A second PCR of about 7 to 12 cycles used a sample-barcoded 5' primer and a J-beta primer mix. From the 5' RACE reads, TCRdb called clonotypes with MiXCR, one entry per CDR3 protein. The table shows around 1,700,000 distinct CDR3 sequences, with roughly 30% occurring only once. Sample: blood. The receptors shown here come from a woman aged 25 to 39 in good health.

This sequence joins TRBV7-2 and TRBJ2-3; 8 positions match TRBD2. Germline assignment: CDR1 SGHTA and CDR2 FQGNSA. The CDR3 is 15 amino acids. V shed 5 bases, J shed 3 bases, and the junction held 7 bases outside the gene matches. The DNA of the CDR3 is TGTGCCAGCAGCCATCGAACGGGGGGGACAGATACGCAGTATTTT. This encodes CASSHRTGGTDTQYF.

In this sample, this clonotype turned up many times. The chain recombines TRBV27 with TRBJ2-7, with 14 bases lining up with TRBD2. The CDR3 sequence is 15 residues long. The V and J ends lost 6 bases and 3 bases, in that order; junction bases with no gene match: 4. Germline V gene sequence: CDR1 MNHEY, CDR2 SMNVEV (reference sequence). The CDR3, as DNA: TGTGCCAGCAGCCCCGGGACTAGCGGGAGCTACGAGCAGTACTTC. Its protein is CASSPGTSGSYEQYF.

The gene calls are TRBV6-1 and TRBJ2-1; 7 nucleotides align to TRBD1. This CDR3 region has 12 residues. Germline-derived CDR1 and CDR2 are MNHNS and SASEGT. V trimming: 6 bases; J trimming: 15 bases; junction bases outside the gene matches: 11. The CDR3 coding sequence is TGTGCCAGCAGGCCGGGACAGCCGACCTTGTTCTTC. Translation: CASRPGQPTLFF.

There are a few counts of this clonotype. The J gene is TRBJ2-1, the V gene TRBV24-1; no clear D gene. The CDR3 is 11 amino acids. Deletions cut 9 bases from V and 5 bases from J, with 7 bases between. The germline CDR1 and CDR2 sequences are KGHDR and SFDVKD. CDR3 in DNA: TGTGCCACCGAAGGGAACAATGAGCAGTTCTTC. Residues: CATEGNNEQFF.

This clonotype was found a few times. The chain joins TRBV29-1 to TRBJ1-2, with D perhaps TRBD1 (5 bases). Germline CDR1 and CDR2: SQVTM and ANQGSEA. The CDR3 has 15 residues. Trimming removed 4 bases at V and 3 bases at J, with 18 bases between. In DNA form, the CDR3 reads TGCAGCGTTGCACCCAGGGTAGGGAGCGACTATGGCTACACCTTC. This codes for CSVAPRVGSDYGYTF.

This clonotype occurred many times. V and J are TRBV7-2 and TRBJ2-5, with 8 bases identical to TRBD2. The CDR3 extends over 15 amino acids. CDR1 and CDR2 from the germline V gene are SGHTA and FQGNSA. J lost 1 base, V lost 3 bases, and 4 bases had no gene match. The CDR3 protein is CASSFRRGGQETQYF. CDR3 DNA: TGTGCCAGCAGCTTTAGACGGGGGGGCCAAGAGACCCAGTACTTC. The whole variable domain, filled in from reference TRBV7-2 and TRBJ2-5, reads GAGVSQSPSNKVTEKGKDVELRCDPISGHTALYWYRQSLGQGLEFLIYFQGNSAPDKSGLPSDRFSAERTGGSVSTLTIQRTQQEDSAVYLCASSFRRGGQETQYFGPGTRLLVL.

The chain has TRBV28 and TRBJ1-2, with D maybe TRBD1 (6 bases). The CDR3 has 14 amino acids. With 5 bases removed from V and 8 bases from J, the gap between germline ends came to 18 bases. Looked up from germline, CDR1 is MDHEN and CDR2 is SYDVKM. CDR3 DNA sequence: TGTGCCAGCAGTCAAGGGGGGATCCGAGGAGGCTACACCTTC. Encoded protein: CASSQGGIRGGYTF.

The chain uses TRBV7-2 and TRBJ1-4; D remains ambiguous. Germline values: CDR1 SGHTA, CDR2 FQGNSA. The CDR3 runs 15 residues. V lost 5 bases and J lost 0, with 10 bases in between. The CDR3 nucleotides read TGTGCCAGCAGCAGGTCGGGGACAACTAATGAAAAACTGTTTTTT. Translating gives CASSRSGTTNEKLFF.

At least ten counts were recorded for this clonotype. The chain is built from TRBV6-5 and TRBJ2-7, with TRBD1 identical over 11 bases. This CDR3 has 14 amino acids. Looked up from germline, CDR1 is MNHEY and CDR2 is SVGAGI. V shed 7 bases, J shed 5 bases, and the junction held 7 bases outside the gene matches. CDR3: CASTRTGGFDEQYF. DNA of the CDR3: TGTGCCAGCACCAGGACAGGGGGCTTCGACGAGCAGTACTTC.

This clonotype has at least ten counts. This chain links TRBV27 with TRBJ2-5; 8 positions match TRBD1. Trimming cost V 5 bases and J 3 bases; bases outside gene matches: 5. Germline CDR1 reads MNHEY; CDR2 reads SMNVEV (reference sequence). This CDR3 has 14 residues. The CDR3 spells CASSDLTGEETQYF. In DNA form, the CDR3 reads TGTGCCAGCAGTGATCTGACAGGGGAAGAGACCCAGTACTTC.

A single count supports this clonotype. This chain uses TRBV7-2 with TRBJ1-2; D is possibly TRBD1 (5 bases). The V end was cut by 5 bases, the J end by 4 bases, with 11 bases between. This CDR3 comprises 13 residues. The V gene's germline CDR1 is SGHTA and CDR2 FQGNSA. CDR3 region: CASSPEGAYGYTF. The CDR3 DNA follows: TGTGCCAGCAGCCCAGAAGGGGCCTATGGCTACACCTTC.

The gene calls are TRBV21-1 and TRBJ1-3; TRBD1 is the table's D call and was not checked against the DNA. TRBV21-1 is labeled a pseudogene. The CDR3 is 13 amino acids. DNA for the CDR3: TGTGCCAGCAAGGGGGCGGAGGGAAACACCATATATTTT. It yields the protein CASKGAEGNTIYF.

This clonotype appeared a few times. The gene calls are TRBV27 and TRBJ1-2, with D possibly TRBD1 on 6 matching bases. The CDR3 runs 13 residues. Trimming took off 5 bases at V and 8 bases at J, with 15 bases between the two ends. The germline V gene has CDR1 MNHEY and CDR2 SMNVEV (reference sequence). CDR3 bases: TGTGCCAGCAGTATCACTCAGGGGAGGGGCTACACCTTC. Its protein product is CASSITQGRGYTF.

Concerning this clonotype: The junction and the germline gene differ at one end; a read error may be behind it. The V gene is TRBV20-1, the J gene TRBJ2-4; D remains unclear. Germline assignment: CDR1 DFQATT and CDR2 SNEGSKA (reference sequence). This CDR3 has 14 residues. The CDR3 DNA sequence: TGCAGTGCTCAACAAGAGAGCCAGAAAAACATTCGGTACTTC. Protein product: CSAQQESQKNIRYF.

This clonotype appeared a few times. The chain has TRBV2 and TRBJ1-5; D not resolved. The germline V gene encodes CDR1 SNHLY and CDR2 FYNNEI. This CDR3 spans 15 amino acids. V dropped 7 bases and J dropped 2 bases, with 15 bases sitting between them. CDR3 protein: CASKREHIGNQPQHF. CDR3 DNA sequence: TGTGCCAGCAAAAGAGAACACATTGGCAATCAGCCCCAGCATTTT.

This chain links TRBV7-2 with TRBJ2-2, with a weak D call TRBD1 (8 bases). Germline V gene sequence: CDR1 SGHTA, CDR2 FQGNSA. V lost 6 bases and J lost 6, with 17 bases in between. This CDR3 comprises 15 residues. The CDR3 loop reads CASRPTQGGAGELFF. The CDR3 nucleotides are TGTGCCAGCAGACCTACACAGGGGGGGGCCGGGGAGCTGTTTTTT.

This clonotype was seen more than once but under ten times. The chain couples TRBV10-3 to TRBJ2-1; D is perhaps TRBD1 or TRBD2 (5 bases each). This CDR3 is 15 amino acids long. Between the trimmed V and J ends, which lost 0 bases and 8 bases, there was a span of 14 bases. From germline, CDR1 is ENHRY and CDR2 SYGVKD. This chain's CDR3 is CAISESGVTRHEQFF. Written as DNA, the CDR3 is TGTGCCATCAGTGAGTCGGGGGTGACCAGGCATGAGCAGTTCTTC.

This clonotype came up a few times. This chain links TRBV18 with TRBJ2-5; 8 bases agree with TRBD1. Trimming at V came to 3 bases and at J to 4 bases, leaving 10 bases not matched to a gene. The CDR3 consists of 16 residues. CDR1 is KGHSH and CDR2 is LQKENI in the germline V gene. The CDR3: CASSPQGASTGETQYF. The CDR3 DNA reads TGTGCCAGCTCACCTCAGGGGGCCTCAACGGGAGAGACCCAGTACTTC.

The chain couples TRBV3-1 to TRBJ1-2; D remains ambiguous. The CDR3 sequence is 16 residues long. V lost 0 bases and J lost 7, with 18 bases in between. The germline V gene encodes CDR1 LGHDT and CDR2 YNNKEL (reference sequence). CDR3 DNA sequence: TGTGCCAGCAGCCAAGATCTTAGGTACAGACTTTTTGGCTACACCTTC. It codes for CASSQDLRYRLFGYTF.

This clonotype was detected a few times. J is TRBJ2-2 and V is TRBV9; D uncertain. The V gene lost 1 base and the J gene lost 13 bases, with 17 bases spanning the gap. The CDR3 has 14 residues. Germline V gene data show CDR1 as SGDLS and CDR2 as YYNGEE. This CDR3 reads CASSVTNTPVGLFF. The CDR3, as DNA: TGTGCCAGCAGCGTAACAAATACACCGGTCGGGCTGTTTTTT. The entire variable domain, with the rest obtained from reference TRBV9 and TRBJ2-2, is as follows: DSGVTQTPKHLITATGQRVTLRCSPRSGDLSVYWYQQSLDQGLQFLIQYYNGEERAKGNILERFSAQQFPDLHSELNLSSLELGDSALYFCASSVTNTPVGLFFGEGSRLTVL.

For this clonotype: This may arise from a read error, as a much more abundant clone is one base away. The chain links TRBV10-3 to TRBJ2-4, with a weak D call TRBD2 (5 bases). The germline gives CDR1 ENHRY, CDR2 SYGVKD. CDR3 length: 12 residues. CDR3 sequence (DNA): TGTGCCGTCAGTGATTCACGGGATATTCAGTACTTC. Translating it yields CAVSDSRDIQYF.